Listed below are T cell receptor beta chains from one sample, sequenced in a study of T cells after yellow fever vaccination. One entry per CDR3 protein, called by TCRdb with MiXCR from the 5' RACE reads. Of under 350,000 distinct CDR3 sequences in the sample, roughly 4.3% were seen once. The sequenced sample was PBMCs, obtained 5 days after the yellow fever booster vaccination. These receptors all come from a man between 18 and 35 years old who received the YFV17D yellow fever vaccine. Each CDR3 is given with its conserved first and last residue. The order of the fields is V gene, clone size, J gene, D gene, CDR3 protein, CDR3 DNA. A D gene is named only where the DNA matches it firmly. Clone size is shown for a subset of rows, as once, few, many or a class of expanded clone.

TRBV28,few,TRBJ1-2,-,CASSSGSTNYGYTF,TGTGCCAGCAGCTCCGGCAGTACTAACTATGGCTACACCTTC
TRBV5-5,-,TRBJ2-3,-,CASRLTPPDTQYF,TGTGCCAGCAGACTAACACCGCCAGATACGCAGTATTTT
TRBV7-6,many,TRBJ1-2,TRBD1,CASSLESGGEGYTF,TGTGCCAGCAGCTTAGAGTCAGGGGGCGAGGGCTACACCTTC
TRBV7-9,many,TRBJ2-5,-,CASSFYGETQYF,TGTGCCAGCAGCTTCTACGGGGAGACCCAGTACTTC
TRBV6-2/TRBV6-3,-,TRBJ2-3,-,CASSSYRDQEADTQYF,TGTGCCAGCAGTTCGTACCGGGACCAGGAGGCAGATACGCAGTATTTT
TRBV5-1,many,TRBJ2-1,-,CASSSTGDGNEQFF,TGCGCCAGCAGCTCTACGGGGGACGGCAATGAGCAGTTCTTC
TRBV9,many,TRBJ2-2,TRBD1,CASREQGANTGELFF,TGTGCCAGCAGGGAACAGGGGGCGAACACCGGGGAGCTGTTTTTT
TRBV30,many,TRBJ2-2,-,CAWNRATNTGELFF,TGTGCCTGGAATAGGGCTACGAACACCGGGGAGCTGTTTTTT
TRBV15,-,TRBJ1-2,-,CATSRDAGTNYGYTF,TGTGCCACCAGCAGAGACGCAGGGACTAACTATGGCTACACCTTC
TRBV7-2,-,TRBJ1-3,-,CASSQRGDGNTIYF,TGTGCCAGCAGTCAGAGGGGTGATGGAAACACCATATATTTT
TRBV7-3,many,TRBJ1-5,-,CASSSPGAVEKEYQPQHF,TGTGCCAGCAGCTCGCCGGGGGCGGTGGAAAAAGAATATCAGCCCCAGCATTTT
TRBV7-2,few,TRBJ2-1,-,CASSPPGRGLYNEQFF,TGTGCCAGCAGCCCTCCGGGACGGGGACTCTACAATGAGCAGTTCTTC
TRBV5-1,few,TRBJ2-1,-,CASIPGVADYNEQFF,TGCGCCAGCATACCGGGGGTAGCGGACTACAATGAGCAGTTCTTC
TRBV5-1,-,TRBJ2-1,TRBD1,CASRSGTGAYNEQFF,TGCGCCAGCAGGTCCGGGACAGGGGCTTACAATGAGCAGTTCTTC
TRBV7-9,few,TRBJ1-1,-,CASSLAPQGPTEAFF,TGTGCCAGCAGCTTAGCCCCACAGGGACCCACTGAAGCTTTCTTT
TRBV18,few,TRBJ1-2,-,CASSPRAEVYGYTF,TGTGCCAGCTCACCACGGGCGGAAGTCTATGGCTACACCTTC
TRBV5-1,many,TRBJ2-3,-,CASSLLGTTDTQYF,TGCGCCAGCAGCCTGCTAGGCACCACAGATACGCAGTATTTT
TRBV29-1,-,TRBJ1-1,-,CSVEEISTEAFF,TGCAGCGTTGAAGAGATAAGCACTGAAGCTTTCTTT
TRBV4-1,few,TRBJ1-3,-,CASSQVGGGRPGNTIYF,TGCGCCAGCAGCCAAGTGGGTGGGGGAAGACCTGGAAACACCATATATTTT
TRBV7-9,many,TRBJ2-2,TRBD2,CASRFTGLAAGELFF,TGTGCCAGCAGGTTTACAGGACTAGCTGCCGGGGAGCTGTTTTTT
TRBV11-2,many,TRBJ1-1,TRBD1,CASSSGTGNTEAFF,TGTGCCAGCAGCTCCGGGACAGGGAACACTGAAGCTTTCTTT
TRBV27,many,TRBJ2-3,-,CASSFHADGTDTQYF,TGTGCCAGCAGTTTTCATGCCGACGGCACAGATACGCAGTATTTT
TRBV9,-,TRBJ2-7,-,CASSVGSAGGPYEQYF,TGTGCCAGCAGCGTAGGTAGTGCCGGGGGCCCCTACGAGCAGTACTTC
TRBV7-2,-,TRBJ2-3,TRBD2,CASSHTGTSVLF,TGTGCCAGCAGCCATACCGGGACTAGCGTTCTTTTT
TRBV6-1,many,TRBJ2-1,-,CASSGGAYSYNEQFF,TGTGCCAGCAGTGGTGGGGCTTACTCCTACAATGAGCAGTTCTTC
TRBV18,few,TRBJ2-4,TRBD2,CASSPPQNRGVSKNIQYF,TGTGCCAGCTCACCACCACAAAATCGGGGGGTCTCCAAAAACATTCAGTACTTC
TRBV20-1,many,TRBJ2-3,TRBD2,CSAPRASGGDTQYF,TGCAGTGCCCCCCGGGCTAGCGGGGGAGATACGCAGTATTTT
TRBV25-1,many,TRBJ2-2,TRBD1,CASRWDRAGELFF,TGTGCCAGTAGATGGGACAGGGCCGGGGAGCTGTTTTTT
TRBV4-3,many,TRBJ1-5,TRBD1,CASSQELTGTQHF,TGCGCCAGCAGCCAAGAATTGACAGGGACCCAGCATTTT
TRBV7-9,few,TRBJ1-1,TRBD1,CASSLWPGQNLNTEAFF,TGTGCCAGCAGCCTCTGGCCGGGACAGAATCTAAACACTGAAGCTTTCTTT
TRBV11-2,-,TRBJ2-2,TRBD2,CASSSLAGESTGELFF,TGTGCCAGCAGCTCCCTAGCGGGGGAGAGCACCGGGGAGCTGTTTTTT
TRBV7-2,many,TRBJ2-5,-,CASSLALETQYF,TGTGCCAGCAGCTTAGCTTTAGAGACCCAGTACTTC
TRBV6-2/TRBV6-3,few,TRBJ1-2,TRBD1,CASKETGSYDGYTF,TGTGCCAGCAAAGAGACAGGGTCTTACGATGGCTACACCTTC
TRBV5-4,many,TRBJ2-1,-,CASSQSITGTYNEQFF,TGTGCCAGCAGCCAGAGTATAACCGGGACTTACAATGAGCAGTTCTTC
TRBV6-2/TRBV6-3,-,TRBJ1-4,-,CASSSLQNLRGEKLFF,TGTGCCAGCAGCTCCCTTCAGAACCTCCGGGGGGAAAAACTGTTTTTT
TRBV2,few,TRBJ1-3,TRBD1,CASTPQGFSGNTIYF,TGTGCCAGCACTCCACAGGGGTTCTCTGGAAACACCATATATTTT
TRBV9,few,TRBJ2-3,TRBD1,CASSGGQGTDTQYF,TGTGCCAGCAGCGGCGGACAGGGGACAGATACGCAGTATTTT
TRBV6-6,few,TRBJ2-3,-,CASIGSSTDTQYF,TGTGCCAGCATTGGTTCTAGCACAGATACGCAGTATTTT
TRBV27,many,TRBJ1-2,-,CASGKRDTAGYTF,TGTGCCAGCGGTAAGCGGGACACTGCTGGCTACACCTTC
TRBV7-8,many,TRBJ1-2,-,CASSPAGQQSNYGYTF,TGTGCCAGCAGCCCAGCAGGCCAGCAATCAAACTATGGCTACACCTTC
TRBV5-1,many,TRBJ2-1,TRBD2,CASSLGAGPSSYNEQFF,TGCGCCAGCAGCTTGGGAGCGGGGCCGAGCTCCTACAATGAGCAGTTCTTC
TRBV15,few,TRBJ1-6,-,CATSRGTGADNSPLHF,TGTGCCACCAGCAGAGGAACCGGGGCGGATAATTCACCCCTCCACTTT
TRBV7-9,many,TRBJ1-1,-,CASSPDSEAFF,TGTGCCAGCAGCCCCGACAGTGAAGCTTTCTTT
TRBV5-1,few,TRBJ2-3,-,CASSLARTAGGVFGTDTQYF,TGCGCCAGCAGCTTGGCCAGGACAGCTGGCGGGGTTTTTGGTACAGATACGCAGTATTTT
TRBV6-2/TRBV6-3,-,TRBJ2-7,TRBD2,CATGTRSYEQYF,TGTGCCACCGGGACTAGGAGCTACGAGCAGTACTTC
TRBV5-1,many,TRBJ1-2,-,CASSFGTGSGYTF,TGCGCCAGCAGCTTCGGGACGGGGAGCGGCTACACCTTC
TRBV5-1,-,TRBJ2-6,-,CASSLARSGAIVLTF,TGCGCCAGCAGCTTGGCTCGCTCTGGGGCCATCGTCCTGACTTTC
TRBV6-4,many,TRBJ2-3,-,CASRASGTDTQYF,TGTGCCAGCCGGGCCTCAGGGACAGATACGCAGTATTTT
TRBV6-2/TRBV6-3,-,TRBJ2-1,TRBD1,CASSSGTGILHEQFF,TGTGCCAGCAGTTCCGGGACAGGGATTCTGCATGAGCAGTTCTTC
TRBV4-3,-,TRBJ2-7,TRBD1,CASSQDQVGTGSMKQYF,TGCGCCAGCAGCCAAGATCAGGTGGGGACAGGGAGTATGAAGCAGTACTTC
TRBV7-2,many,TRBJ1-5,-,CASRPRLERNQPQHF,TGTGCCAGCAGGCCCCGTTTGGAAAGGAATCAGCCCCAGCATTTT
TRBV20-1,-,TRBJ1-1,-,CSAREQKLNTEAFF,TGCAGTGCTAGGGAACAGAAATTGAACACTGAAGCTTTCTTT
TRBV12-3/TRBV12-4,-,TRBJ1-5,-,CASSLPGASNQPQHF,TGTGCCAGCAGTTTGCCCGGGGCCAGCAATCAGCCCCAGCATTTT
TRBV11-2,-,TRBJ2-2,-,CASSFSSTRLQVRELFF,TGTGCCAGCAGCTTCTCTTCAACTAGGTTGCAGGTTCGGGAGCTGTTTTTT
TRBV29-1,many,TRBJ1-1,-,CSACGGTEAFF,TGCAGCGCCTGTGGGGGCACTGAAGCTTTCTTT
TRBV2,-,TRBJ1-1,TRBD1,CASRMGQGGNTEAFF,TGTGCCAGCAGGATGGGACAGGGGGGGAACACTGAAGCTTTCTTT
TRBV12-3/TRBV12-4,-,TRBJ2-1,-,CASSLLRLGEQFF,TGTGCCAGCAGTTTGTTGCGGCTTGGTGAGCAGTTCTTC
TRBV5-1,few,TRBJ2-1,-,CASSWGGGSYNEQFF,TGCGCCAGCAGCTGGGGAGGGGGCTCCTACAATGAGCAGTTCTTC
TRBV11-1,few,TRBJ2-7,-,CASSSTGSPYEQYF,TGTGCCAGCAGCTCCACAGGGTCCCCCTACGAGCAGTACTTC